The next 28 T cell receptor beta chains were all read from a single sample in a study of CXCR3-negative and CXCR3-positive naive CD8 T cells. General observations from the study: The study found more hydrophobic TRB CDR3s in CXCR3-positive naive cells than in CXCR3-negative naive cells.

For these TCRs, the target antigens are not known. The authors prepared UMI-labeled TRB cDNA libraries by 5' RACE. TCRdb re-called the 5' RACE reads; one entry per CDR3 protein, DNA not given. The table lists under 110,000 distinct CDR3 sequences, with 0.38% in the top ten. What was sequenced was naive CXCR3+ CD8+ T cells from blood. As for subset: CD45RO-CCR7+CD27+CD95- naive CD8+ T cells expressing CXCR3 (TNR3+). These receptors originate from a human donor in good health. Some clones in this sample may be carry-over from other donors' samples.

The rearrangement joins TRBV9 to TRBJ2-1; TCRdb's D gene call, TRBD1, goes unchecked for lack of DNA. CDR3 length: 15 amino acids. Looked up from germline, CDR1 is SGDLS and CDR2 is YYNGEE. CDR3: CASSVSGTVYNEQFF.

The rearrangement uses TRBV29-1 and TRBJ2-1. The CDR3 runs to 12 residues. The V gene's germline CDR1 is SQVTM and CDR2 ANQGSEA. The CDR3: CSVGYGDNEQFF.

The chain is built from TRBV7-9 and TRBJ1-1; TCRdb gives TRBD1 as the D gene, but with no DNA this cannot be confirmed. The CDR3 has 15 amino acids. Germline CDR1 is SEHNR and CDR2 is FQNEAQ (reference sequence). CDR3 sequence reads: CASSSLSGMDAEAFF.

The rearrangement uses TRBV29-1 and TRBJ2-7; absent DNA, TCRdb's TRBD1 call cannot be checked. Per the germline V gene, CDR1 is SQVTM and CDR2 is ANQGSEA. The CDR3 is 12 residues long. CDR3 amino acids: CSAQTGGDEQYF.

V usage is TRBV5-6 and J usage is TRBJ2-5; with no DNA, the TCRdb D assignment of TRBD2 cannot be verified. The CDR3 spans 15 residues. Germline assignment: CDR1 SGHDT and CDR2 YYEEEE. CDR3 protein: CASSSLYTPQETQYF.

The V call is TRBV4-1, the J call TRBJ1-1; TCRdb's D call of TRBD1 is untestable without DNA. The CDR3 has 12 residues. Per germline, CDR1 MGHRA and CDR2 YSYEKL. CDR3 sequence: CASSPGTDEAFF.

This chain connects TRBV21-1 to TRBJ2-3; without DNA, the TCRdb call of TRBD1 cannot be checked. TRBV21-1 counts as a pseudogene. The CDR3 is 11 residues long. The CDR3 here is CASIRGHTQYF.

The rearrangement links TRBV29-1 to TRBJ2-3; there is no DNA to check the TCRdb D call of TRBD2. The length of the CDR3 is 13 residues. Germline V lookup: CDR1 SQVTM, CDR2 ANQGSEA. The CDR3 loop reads CSALAGLTDTQYF.

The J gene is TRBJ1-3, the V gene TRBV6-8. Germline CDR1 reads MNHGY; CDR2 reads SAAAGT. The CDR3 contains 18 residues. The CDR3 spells CASSYSPGEGRIGNTIYF.

The CDR3 loop reads CASSPPNGKAYNEQFF. The gene calls are TRBV9 and TRBJ2-1; the D call from TCRdb, TRBD1, cannot be confirmed without DNA. Germline lookup yields CDR1 SGDLS and CDR2 YYNGEE. CDR3 length equals 16 residues.

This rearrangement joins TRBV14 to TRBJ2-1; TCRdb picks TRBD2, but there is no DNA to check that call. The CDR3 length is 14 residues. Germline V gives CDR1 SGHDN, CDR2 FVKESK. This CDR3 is CASSDRDYYNEQFF.

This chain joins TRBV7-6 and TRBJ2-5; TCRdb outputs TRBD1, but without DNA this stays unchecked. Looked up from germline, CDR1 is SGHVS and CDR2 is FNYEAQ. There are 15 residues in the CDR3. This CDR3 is CASSLEGGQGETQYF. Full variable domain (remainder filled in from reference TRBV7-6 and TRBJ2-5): GAGVSQSPRYKVTKRGQDVALRCDPISGHVSLYWYRQALGQGPEFLTYFNYEAQQDKSGLPNDRFSAERPEGSISTLTIQRTEQRDSAMYRCASSLEGGQGETQYFGPGTRLLVL.

The chain's CDR3 is CASSRYVAGGLEQYF. This chain connects TRBV11-2 to TRBJ2-7; absent DNA, TCRdb's TRBD2 call cannot be checked. This CDR3 is 15 amino acids long. Germline CDR1 is SGHAT and CDR2 is FQNNGV.

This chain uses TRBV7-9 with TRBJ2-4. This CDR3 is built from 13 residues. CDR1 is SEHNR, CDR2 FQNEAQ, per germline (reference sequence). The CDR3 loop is CASLDVGKNIQYF.

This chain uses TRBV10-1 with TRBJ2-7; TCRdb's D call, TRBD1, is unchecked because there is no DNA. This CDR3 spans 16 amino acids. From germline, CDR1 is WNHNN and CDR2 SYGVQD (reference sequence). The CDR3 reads CASSESTGQGIYEQYF.

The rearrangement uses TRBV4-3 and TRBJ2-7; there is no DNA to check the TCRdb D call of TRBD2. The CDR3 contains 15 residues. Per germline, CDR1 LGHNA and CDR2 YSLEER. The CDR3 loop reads CASSQASSGSYEQYF.

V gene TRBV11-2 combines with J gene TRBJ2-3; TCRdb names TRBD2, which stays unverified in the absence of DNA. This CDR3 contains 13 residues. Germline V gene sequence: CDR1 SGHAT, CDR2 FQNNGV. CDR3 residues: CASRGLHTDTQYF.

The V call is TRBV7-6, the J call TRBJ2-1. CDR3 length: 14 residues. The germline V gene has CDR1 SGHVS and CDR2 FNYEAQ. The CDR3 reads CASSLASGGNEQFF.

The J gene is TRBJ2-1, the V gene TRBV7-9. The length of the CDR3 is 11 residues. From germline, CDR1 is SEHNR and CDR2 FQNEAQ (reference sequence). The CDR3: CASSLEYEQFF.

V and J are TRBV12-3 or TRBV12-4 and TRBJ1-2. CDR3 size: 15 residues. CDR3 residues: CASSPPSSANYGYTF.

The CDR3 loop reads CASSGSDTQYF. The chain is built from TRBV7-9 and TRBJ2-3. The germline V gene encodes CDR1 SEHNR and CDR2 FQNEAQ (reference sequence). The CDR3 has 11 residues.

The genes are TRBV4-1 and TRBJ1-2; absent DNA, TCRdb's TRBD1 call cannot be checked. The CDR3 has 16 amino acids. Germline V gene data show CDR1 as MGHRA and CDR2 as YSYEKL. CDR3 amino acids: CASSQNGQATRYGYTF.

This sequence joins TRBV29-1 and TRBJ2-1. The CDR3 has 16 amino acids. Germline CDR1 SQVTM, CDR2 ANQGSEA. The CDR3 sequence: CSVEAPDRSSYNEQFF.

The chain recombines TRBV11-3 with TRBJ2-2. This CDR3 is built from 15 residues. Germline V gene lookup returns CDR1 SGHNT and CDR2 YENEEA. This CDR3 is CASSLVLGNTGELFF.

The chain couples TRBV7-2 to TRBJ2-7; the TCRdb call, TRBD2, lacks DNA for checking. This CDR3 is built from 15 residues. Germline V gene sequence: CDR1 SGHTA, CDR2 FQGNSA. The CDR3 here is CASSLVFGWADEQYF.

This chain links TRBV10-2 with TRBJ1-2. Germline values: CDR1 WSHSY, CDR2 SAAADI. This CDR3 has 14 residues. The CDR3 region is CASSESDQGGGYTF.

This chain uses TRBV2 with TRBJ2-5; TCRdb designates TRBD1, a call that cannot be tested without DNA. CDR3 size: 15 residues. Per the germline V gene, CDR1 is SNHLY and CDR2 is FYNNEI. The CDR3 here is CASSTLGGIQETQYF.

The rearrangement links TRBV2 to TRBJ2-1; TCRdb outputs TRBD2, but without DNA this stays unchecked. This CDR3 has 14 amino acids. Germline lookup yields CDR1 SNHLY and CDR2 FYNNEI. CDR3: CASTLASGSNEQFF.